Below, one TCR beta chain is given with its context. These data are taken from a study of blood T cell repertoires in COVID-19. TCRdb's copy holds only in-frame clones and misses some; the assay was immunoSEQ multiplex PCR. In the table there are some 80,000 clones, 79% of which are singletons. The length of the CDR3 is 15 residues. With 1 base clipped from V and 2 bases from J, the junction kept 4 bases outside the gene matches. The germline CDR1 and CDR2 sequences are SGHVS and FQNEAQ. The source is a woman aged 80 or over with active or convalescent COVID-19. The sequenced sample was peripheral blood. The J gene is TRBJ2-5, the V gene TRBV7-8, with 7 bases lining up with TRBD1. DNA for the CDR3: TGTGCCAGCAGCTTAGGACAGGGCCCACAAGAGACCCAGTACTTC. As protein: CASSLGQGPQETQYF.